These 12 T cell receptor beta chains were all obtained from the same sample, sequenced in a study of T cells in Graves' hyperthyroidism and ophthalmopathy. Amplified TCR beta CDR3 regions derived from RNA transcripts. Initially, a first-round RT-PCR of the TCR CDR3 employed the HTBI primer set. TCRdb re-called the multiplex PCR reads with MiXCR, one entry per CDR3 protein. In the table there are roughly 840,000 distinct CDR3 sequences, about two fifths of which are singletons. Sequencing input: blood. The receptors derive from a young man with Graves' hyperthyroidism.

About this clonotype: The final CDR3 position lacks the conserved phenylalanine or tryptophan, pointing to a likely read error. V usage is TRBV2 and J usage is TRBJ1-2; no definite D call. The ends were cut back, 9 bases at V and 2 bases at J, with 10 bases in the middle. This CDR3 contains 12 residues. Per the germline V gene, CDR1 is SNHLY and CDR2 is FYNNEI. This CDR3 reads CASGRLNYGYTL. The CDR3 nucleotides read TGTGCCAGTGGCAGGCTCAACTATGGCTACACCCTC.

The table lists this clonotype with a count of one. This chain links TRBV29-1 with TRBJ2-7; D is perhaps TRBD2 (5 bases). The CDR3 totals 11 residues. V lost 8 bases, J lost 5 bases, and 13 bases lay in between. The V gene's germline CDR1 is SQVTM and CDR2 ANQGSEA. The CDR3 region is CSTGIGHEQYF. CDR3 nucleotide sequence: TGCAGCACGGGGATTGGGCACGAGCAGTACTTC.

The chain uses TRBV13 and TRBJ1-1; possibly TRBD1 for D (5 bases). The length of the CDR3 is 19 residues. Trimming stripped 3 bases from V and 2 bases from J, with 25 bases between. Looked up from germline, CDR1 is PRHDT and CDR2 is FYEKMQ (reference sequence). This chain's CDR3 is CASSFLSEWGRGLNTEAFF. DNA of the CDR3: TGTGCCAGCAGCTTTCTGAGCGAGTGGGGTAGGGGACTAAACACTGAAGCTTTCTTT.

The rearrangement uses TRBV5-1 and TRBJ2-2; 12 positions match TRBD2. V was pared by 0 bases and J by 4 bases, with 7 bases of the junction left unmatched. Germline assignment: CDR1 SGHRS and CDR2 YFSETQ. This CDR3 contains 18 residues. CDR3 protein: CASSLVASGRARTGELFF. The CDR3 DNA sequence: TGCGCCAGCAGCTTGGTTGCTAGCGGGAGGGCCCGCACCGGGGAGCTGTTTTTT.

In regard to this clonotype: A much larger clone lies one base from this, so it may be a read error. This rearrangement joins TRBV10-2 to TRBJ1-6; D unclear. Trimming removed 0 bases from V and 7 bases from J, with 10 bases in between. Per germline, CDR1 WSHSY and CDR2 SAAADI. The CDR3 runs to 15 residues. The CDR3 spells CASSESGVVNSPLHF. CDR3 sequence (DNA): TGCGCCAGCAGTGAGTCTGGGGTGGTCAATTCACCCCTCCACTTT.

A few counts support this clonotype. V usage is TRBV2 and J usage is TRBJ2-5; D uncertain. Germline V gives CDR1 SNHLY, CDR2 FYNNEI. V lost 11 bases and J 2 bases, leaving 15 bases between the germline ends. The CDR3 extends over 13 amino acids. The CDR3 DNA reads TGTGCCCCAGCATGGTCCCCTCAAGAGACCCAGTACTTC. Amino acid sequence: CAPAWSPQETQYF.

This clonotype was observed many times. The chain recombines TRBV7-9 with TRBJ2-7; D is perhaps TRBD1 (6 bases). The germline V gene has CDR1 SEHNR and CDR2 FQNEAQ (reference sequence). V was shortened by 4 bases and J by 2 bases, with 12 bases between the two germline ends. There are 14 residues in the CDR3. CDR3 in DNA: TGTGCCAGCAGCTCACCGGGACACCCCTACGAGCAGTACTTC. It translates to CASSSPGHPYEQYF.

This clonotype turned up a few times. V is TRBV6-5 and J is TRBJ1-1, with TRBD1 as a possible D gene (6 bases). V lost 4 bases, J lost 5 bases, and 11 bases lay in between. The CDR3 has 13 residues. CDR1 MNHEY and CDR2 SVGAGI come from the germline V gene. The CDR3 coding sequence is TGTGCCAGCAGTTTTCACAGGGCGACTGAAGCTTTCTTT. It translates to CASSFHRATEAFF.

This clonotype was seen at least ten times. V is TRBV20-1 and J is TRBJ1-1, with D possibly being TRBD1 (5 bases). V lost 6 bases and J 0 bases, leaving 11 bases between the germline ends. This CDR3 comprises 13 residues. Germline lookup yields CDR1 DFQATT and CDR2 SNEGSKA (reference sequence). The CDR3 nucleotides are TGCAGTGCCCGCAGGGCGATGAACACTGAAGCTTTCTTT. Residues: CSARRAMNTEAFF.

This rearrangement joins TRBV7-6 to TRBJ2-5; D call uncertain. The CDR3 covers 14 residues. Germline CDR1 is SGHVS and CDR2 is FNYEAQ. V lost 1 base, J lost 3 bases, and 9 bases lay in between. In DNA form, the CDR3 reads TGTGCCAGCAGCTTAGAGAGTGGAAAAGAGACCCAGTACTTC. This encodes CASSLESGKETQYF.

This clonotype occurred a few times. V gene TRBV7-6 combines with J gene TRBJ2-5, with 7 bases matching TRBD2. Germline values: CDR1 SGHVS, CDR2 FNYEAQ. The CDR3 covers 16 residues. Unmatched junction bases numbered 5, after V lost 1 base and J lost 0 bases. The CDR3 region is CASSLVRGGDQETQYF. In nucleotides, the CDR3 is TGTGCCAGCAGCTTAGTTCGGGGAGGGGACCAAGAGACCCAGTACTTC.

The chain combines TRBV2 with TRBJ1-3; 7 bases are a match to TRBD1. Germline V lookup: CDR1 SNHLY, CDR2 FYNNEI. With V trimmed by 4 bases and J by 2 bases, 11 bases remained unmatched. This CDR3 is 17 amino acids long. The CDR3 DNA sequence: TGTGCCAGCAGTGGGGACCTTGACAGGGTCACTGGAAACACCATATATTTT. Translating gives CASSGDLDRVTGNTIYF.